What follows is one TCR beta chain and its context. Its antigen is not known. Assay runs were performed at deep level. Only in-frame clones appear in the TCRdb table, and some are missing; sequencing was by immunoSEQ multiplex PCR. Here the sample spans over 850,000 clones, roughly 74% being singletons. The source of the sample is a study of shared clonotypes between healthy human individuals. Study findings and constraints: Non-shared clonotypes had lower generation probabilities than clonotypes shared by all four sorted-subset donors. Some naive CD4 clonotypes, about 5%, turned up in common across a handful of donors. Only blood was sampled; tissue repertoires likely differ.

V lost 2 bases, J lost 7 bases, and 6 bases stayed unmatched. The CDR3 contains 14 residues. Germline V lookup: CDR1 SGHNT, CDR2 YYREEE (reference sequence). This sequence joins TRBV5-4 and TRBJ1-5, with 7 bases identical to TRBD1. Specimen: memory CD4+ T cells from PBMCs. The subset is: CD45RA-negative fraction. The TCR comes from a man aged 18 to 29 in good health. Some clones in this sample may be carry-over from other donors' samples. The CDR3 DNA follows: TGTGCCAGCAGCTTCAGGGGGTGGAAACAGCCCCAGCATTTT. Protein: CASSFRGWKQPQHF.